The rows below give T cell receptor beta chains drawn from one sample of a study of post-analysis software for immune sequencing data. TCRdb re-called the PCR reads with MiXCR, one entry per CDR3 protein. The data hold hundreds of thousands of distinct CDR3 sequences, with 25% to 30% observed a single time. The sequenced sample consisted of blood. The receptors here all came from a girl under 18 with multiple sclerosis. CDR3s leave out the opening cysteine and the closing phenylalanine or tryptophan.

CDR3aa: ASSLGADYEQY
v_gene: TRBV12-3/TRBV12-4
j_gene: TRBJ2-7

CDR3aa: SASRAAGENEQF
v_gene: TRBV20-1
j_gene: TRBJ2-1

CDR3aa: ASSLSGRTAGEQY
v_gene: TRBV12-3/TRBV12-4
j_gene: TRBJ2-7

CDR3aa: ASSPPLGGGLYTQY
v_gene: TRBV3-1
j_gene: TRBJ2-3

CDR3aa: ASSLAGSSRRGKETQY
v_gene: TRBV7-2
j_gene: TRBJ2-5

CDR3aa: ASSISSGRAQETQY
v_gene: TRBV7-2
j_gene: TRBJ2-5

CDR3aa: ASSLAMGTWEGSDGYT
v_gene: TRBV7-9
j_gene: TRBJ1-2

CDR3aa: SANSPTGGRETQY
v_gene: TRBV20-1
j_gene: TRBJ2-5

CDR3aa: ASSQLLGETQY
v_gene: TRBV3-1
j_gene: TRBJ2-5

CDR3aa: ASSQFSVETQY
v_gene: TRBV6-2/TRBV6-3
j_gene: TRBJ2-5

CDR3aa: SVDRVQETQY
v_gene: TRBV29-1
j_gene: TRBJ2-5

CDR3aa: ASSLEGPGVETQY
v_gene: TRBV5-1
j_gene: TRBJ2-5

CDR3aa: ASALHSYEQY
v_gene: TRBV7-9
j_gene: TRBJ2-7

CDR3aa: ASSLNGIAGEQF
v_gene: TRBV27
j_gene: TRBJ2-1

CDR3aa: AGAGGSSYNSPLH
v_gene: TRBV6-1
j_gene: TRBJ1-6

CDR3aa: ASSARDWGQF
v_gene: TRBV7-2
j_gene: TRBJ2-1

CDR3aa: ASSWGYPTDTQY
v_gene: TRBV27
j_gene: TRBJ2-3

CDR3aa: SVEDSSPREGYI
v_gene: TRBV29-1
j_gene: TRBJ1-2

CDR3aa: ASRGTYSNQPQH
v_gene: TRBV6-5
j_gene: TRBJ1-5

CDR3aa: ASKLEETQY
v_gene: TRBV6-6
j_gene: TRBJ2-5